The next 27 T cell receptor beta chains were all read from a single sample in a study of CD8 T cells in ankylosing spondylitis. One entry per CDR3 protein results from TCRdb running MiXCR on the 5' RACE reads. Of roughly 48,000 distinct CDR3 sequences detected, approximately 7% appear once; the ten largest clones hold about 8.5%. Material for sequencing was blood, either unsorted or a sorted T cell fraction (not recorded which). The receptors derive from a female donor with ankylosing spondylitis or in good health (not recorded which).

This clonotype was recorded at least ten times. The gene calls are TRBV4-3 and TRBJ2-7; D is unresolved. The CDR3 length is 14 residues. The germline gives CDR1 LGHNA, CDR2 YSLEER. V lost 1 base, J lost 3 bases, and 10 bases lay in between. CDR3 amino acids: CASSQGVIGYEQYF. For the CDR3, the DNA is TGCGCCAGCAGCCAAGGGGTTATAGGCTACGAGCAGTACTTC.

This clonotype has a count of ten or more. The rearrangement joins TRBV12-3 or TRBV12-4 to TRBJ2-2, with TRBD2 matching over 9 bases. This CDR3 has 14 residues. With V trimmed by 8 bases and J by 8 bases, 9 bases remained unmatched. The CDR3 sequence: CASGPSGDGGELFF. The DNA for the CDR3 is TGTGCCAGCGGTCCTAGCGGGGATGGGGGGGAGCTGTTTTTT.

A note on this clonotype: A much more abundant neighbour one base away suggests this may be a read error. The chain recombines TRBV5-4 with TRBJ1-2; the D gene is possibly TRBD1 (6 bases). CDR1 and CDR2 from the germline V gene are SGHNT and YYREEE (reference sequence). The CDR3 extends over 14 amino acids. The CDR3, as DNA: TGTGCCAACAGCTCAGGGGATCTTAACTATGGCTACACCTTC. It encodes CANSSGDLNYGYTF.

This clonotype was seen repeatedly, ten times or more. The V call is TRBV20-1, the J call TRBJ2-3; 7 bases map to TRBD2. The CDR3 length is 16 residues. Looked up from germline, CDR1 is DFQATT and CDR2 is SNEGSKA (reference sequence). V shed 1 base and J 6 bases; nucleotides not matched to a gene: 13. This CDR3 is CSARVDGSGPRDTQYF. CDR3 DNA: TGCAGTGCTAGAGTGGACGGTAGCGGGCCACGGGATACGCAGTATTTT.

To note about this clonotype: A much larger clone lies a single base off, so this may be a read error. This chain links TRBV12-3 or TRBV12-4 with TRBJ2-1; D not resolved. The length of the CDR3 is 11 residues. The CDR3 bases are TGTGCCAACAGTTTCGGCAGTCTGCAGTTCTTC. Translation: CANSFGSLQFF.

The table lists this clonotype with many counts. The chain carries TRBV5-1 and TRBJ1-4; D might be TRBD1 (5 bases). Germline V CDR1 and CDR2: SGHRS, YFSETQ. The CDR3 extends over 16 amino acids. V was shortened by 0 bases and J by 7 bases, with 16 bases between the two germline ends. The CDR3 sequence is CASSLGPQGKGEKLFF. The CDR3 DNA reads as TGCGCCAGCAGCTTGGGTCCGCAGGGAAAGGGTGAAAAACTGTTTTTT.

There are many counts of this clonotype. The chain has TRBV5-4 and TRBJ1-5; D gene ambiguous. The CDR3 has 13 amino acids. The germline V and J ends were trimmed by 5 bases and 3 bases, with 9 bases remaining between them. CDR1 and CDR2 (germline): SGHNT, YYREEE (reference sequence). CDR3 bases: TGTGCCAGCAGTTCGGACCTCAATCAGCCCCAGCATTTT. This codes for CASSSDLNQPQHF.

This clonotype was counted ten times or more. This chain connects TRBV29-1 to TRBJ2-1; 7 bases match TRBD1. In germline, CDR1 is SQVTM, CDR2 ANQGSEA. J lost 3 bases, V lost 5 bases, and 7 bases had no gene match. This CDR3 is built from 14 residues. CDR3 loop: CSVPDRRNYNEQFF. The CDR3 coding sequence is TGCAGCGTTCCGGACAGGCGCAACTACAATGAGCAGTTCTTC.

This clonotype has a count of ten or more. The V and J genes are TRBV29-1 and TRBJ1-1; 7 bases are shared with TRBD1. CDR1 is SQVTM, CDR2 ANQGSEA, per germline. Losses at the gene ends were 2 bases for V and 6 bases for J; bases not matched to a gene: 3. There are 12 residues in the CDR3. The CDR3 region is CSVERQGPEAFF. In nucleotides, the CDR3 is TGCAGCGTTGAACGACAGGGCCCTGAAGCTTTCTTT.

The table lists this clonotype with a few counts. V is TRBV30 and J is TRBJ2-7; no firm D call. The CDR3 has 11 residues. V lost 2 bases and J lost 5, with 7 bases in between. Germline lookup yields CDR1 GTSNPN and CDR2 SVGIG (reference sequence). The CDR3: CAWSQFHEQYF. The CDR3 DNA is TGTGCCTGGAGTCAATTCCACGAGCAGTACTTC.

This clonotype was seen repeatedly, ten times or more. This chain connects TRBV5-6 to TRBJ2-3; unclear D gene. Trimming removed 1 base from V and 0 bases from J, with 9 bases in between. Germline assignment: CDR1 SGHDT and CDR2 YYEEEE. This CDR3 has 15 residues. CDR3: CASSLRVQSTDTQYF. DNA of the CDR3: TGTGCCAGCAGCTTGAGGGTCCAAAGCACAGATACGCAGTATTTT.

This clonotype has ten or more counts. This chain joins TRBV5-5 and TRBJ2-7; D not certain. The germline V gene encodes CDR1 SGHKS and CDR2 YYEKEE (reference sequence). The CDR3 totals 13 residues. V dropped 2 bases and J dropped 3 bases, with 9 bases sitting between them. The CDR3 is CASSFGPFYEQYV. DNA for the CDR3: TGTGCCAGCAGCTTCGGGCCATTCTACGAGCAGTACGTC.

Many counts were recorded for this clonotype. The chain links TRBV10-3 to TRBJ2-1; perhaps TRBD1 as D (6 bases). This CDR3 spans 14 amino acids. Germline CDR1 ENHRY, CDR2 SYGVKD. Trimming left V 6 bases short and J 4 bases short, with 13 bases between. Here the CDR3 DNA reads TGTGCCATCAGGACAGGAGCACTTTACAATGAGCAGTTCTTC. Protein product: CAIRTGALYNEQFF.

This clonotype was observed a handful of times. This sequence joins TRBV29-1 and TRBJ2-2; D could derive from TRBD1 or TRBD2 (5 bases each). The CDR3 extends over 16 amino acids. Germline lookup yields CDR1 SQVTM and CDR2 ANQGSEA. Trimming removed 6 bases from V and 0 bases from J, with 17 bases in between. The CDR3 protein is CSVSWPGPPNTGELFF. CDR3 DNA sequence: TGCAGCGTCTCTTGGCCGGGACCCCCGAACACCGGGGAGCTGTTTTTT.

This clonotype was observed many times. J is TRBJ1-1 and V is TRBV10-2; unclear D gene. V lost 9 bases and J 2 bases, leaving 13 bases between the germline ends. The CDR3 length is 13 residues. The germline V gene encodes CDR1 WSHSY and CDR2 SAAADI. The CDR3 bases are TGCGCCAGTGGTTCCTTTGGTAACACTGAAGCTTTCTTT. Translation: CASGSFGNTEAFF.

The table lists this clonotype with many counts. The CDR3 DNA reads TGCGCCAGCAGCTTGGGTTTTTCGGCCCCCGGGGAGACCCAGTACTTC. Its translation is CASSLGFSAPGETQYF. The chain links TRBV5-1 to TRBJ2-5; D call uncertain. The CDR3 has 16 residues. The germline V gene encodes CDR1 SGHRS and CDR2 YFSETQ. V lost 0 bases, J lost 5 bases, and 17 bases lay in between.

This clonotype appeared many times. The chain has TRBV20-1 and TRBJ2-1, with D unresolved. The length of the CDR3 is 14 residues. CDR1 is DFQATT, CDR2 SNEGSKA, per germline (reference sequence). The germline V and J ends were trimmed by 5 bases and 9 bases, with 20 bases remaining between them. This CDR3 reads CSAPNGISEGEQFF. CDR3 nucleotides: TGCAGTGCTCCGAATGGTATATCGGAAGGTGAGCAGTTCTTC.

This clonotype was recorded at least ten times. V is TRBV12-3 or TRBV12-4 and J is TRBJ1-3; no clear D gene. V gave up 1 base and J gave up 0 bases, with 7 bases separating them. The CDR3 has 15 amino acids. The DNA of the CDR3 is TGTGCCAGCAGTTTAGACAGCTACTCTGGAAACACCATATATTTT. Amino acids: CASSLDSYSGNTIYF.

Worth noting for this clonotype: Since a much larger clone is just one base distant, this may be a read error. The chain uses TRBV7-9 and TRBJ2-2, with 8 bases identical to TRBD1. The germline V gene has CDR1 SEHNR and CDR2 FQNEAQ (reference sequence). V shed 4 bases and J 4 bases; nucleotides not matched to a gene: 11. The CDR3 is made up of 17 amino acids. As DNA, the CDR3 is TGTGCCAGCAGCTGCCCGCAATTCGGACAGGGCACCGGGGAGCTGTTTTTT. This gives the protein CASSCPQFGQGTGELFF.

This clonotype was found a few times. This chain connects TRBV7-2 to TRBJ2-2; TRBD1 aligns across 8 bases. Germline CDR1 is SGHTA and CDR2 is FQGNSA. The CDR3 runs to 17 residues. V trimming: 1 base; J trimming: 4 bases; junction bases outside the gene matches: 8. In DNA, the CDR3 is TGTGCCAGCAGCTTAGGGGGGACAGGTCTGACCACCGGGGAGCTGTTTTTT. Its protein is CASSLGGTGLTTGELFF.

The chain couples TRBV11-3 to TRBJ2-3, with 7 nucleotides matching TRBD2. V was pared by 5 bases and J by 4 bases, with 6 bases of the junction left unmatched. The CDR3 is 14 amino acids. Germline V gene data show CDR1 as SGHNT and CDR2 as YENEEA. For the CDR3, the DNA is TGTGCCAGCAGCGGGAGGGCCCGCCCAGATACGCAGTATTTT. Its translation: CASSGRARPDTQYF. Drawing the rest from reference TRBV11-3 and TRBJ2-3, the complete variable domain is EAGVVQSPRYKIIEKKQPVAFWCNPISGHNTLYWYLQNLGQGPELLIRYENEEAVDDSQLPKDRFSAERLKGVDSTLKIQPAELGDSAVYLCASSGRARPDTQYFGPGTRLTVL.

The table lists this clonotype with many counts. The DNA for the CDR3 is TGTGCCAGCAGTTGGGCAGAGGTGCAGCCCCAGCATTTT. This translates into CASSWAEVQPQHF. The rearrangement joins TRBV2 to TRBJ1-5, with D unclear. Trimming removed 5 bases at V and 7 bases at J, with 12 bases between. Looked up from germline, CDR1 is SNHLY and CDR2 is FYNNEI. This CDR3 region has 13 residues.

This clonotype has just a few counts. The genes are TRBV30 and TRBJ1-1; D is ambiguous. Germline V gene sequence: CDR1 GTSNPN, CDR2 SVGIG (reference sequence). Trimming stripped 2 bases from V and 2 bases from J, with 15 bases between. The CDR3 is 15 residues long. CDR3 sequence: CAWSPTESKNTEAFF. DNA of the CDR3: TGTGCCTGGAGTCCTACGGAATCCAAAAACACTGAAGCTTTCTTT.

This clonotype was detected many times. This chain uses TRBV5-1 with TRBJ2-2, with TRBD1 matching over 9 bases. The V and J ends lost 9 bases and 2 bases, in that order; junction bases with no gene match: 17. The CDR3 loop spans 18 amino acids. CDR1 SGHRS and CDR2 YFSETQ come from the germline V gene. Here the CDR3 reads CATRRRPGTGGNTGELFF. The CDR3 nucleotides read TGCGCCACCCGACGGCGCCCGGGAACAGGGGGCAACACCGGGGAGCTGTTTTTT.

Many counts were recorded for this clonotype. This chain joins TRBV6-2 or TRBV6-3 and TRBJ2-1; D not resolved. V lost 0 bases, J lost 9 bases, and 6 bases lay in between. The CDR3 consists of 12 residues. Germline CDR1 and CDR2: MNHEY and SVGEGT. In nucleotides, the CDR3 is TGTGCCAGCAGTTACTCGACTCCTGAGCAGTTCTTC. Protein: CASSYSTPEQFF.

CDR3 region: CASSPFVRGGGNTEAFF. In DNA form, the CDR3 reads TGTGCCAGCAGCCCTTTTGTTAGGGGCGGCGGGAACACTGAAGCTTTCTTT. The V call is TRBV7-2, the J call TRBJ1-1; tentatively, D is TRBD1 (5 bases). The CDR3 totals 17 residues. Per the germline V gene, CDR1 is SGHTA and CDR2 is FQGNSA. Trimming shortened V by 5 bases and J by 1 base, and 20 bases separated the two germline ends.

This clonotype was counted ten times or more. The chain joins TRBV6-5 to TRBJ2-3; TRBD2 matches at 12 bases. The CDR3 totals 17 residues. J was trimmed by 6 bases and V by 2 bases; bases with no gene match: 9. The germline V gene has CDR1 MNHEY and CDR2 SVGAGI. CDR3 sequence (DNA): TGTGCCAGCAGTTACGAGGCACTAGCGGGGGGATCTGATACGCAGTATTTT. Amino acid sequence: CASSYEALAGGSDTQYF.